The next 28 T cell receptor beta chains were all read from a single sample in a study of CD8+ T cells in alopecia areata. This sample's treatment: oral pan-JAK inhibitor, 5-10 mg twice daily. Investigators isolated RNA and reverse transcribed it into cDNA to act as the sequencing template. Generated by immunoSEQ multiplex PCR, the TCRdb table keeps only in-frame clones and is missing some. The repertoire holds about 140,000 clones, with roughly four fifths as singletons. The sequenced sample was CD8+ T cells sorted from blood, obtained at week 4, from a patient treated with tofacitinib. The receptors were gathered from a human donor with alopecia areata.

The genes are TRBV7-8 and TRBJ1-1, with 7 bases lining up with TRBD1. The V gene's germline CDR1 is SGHVS and CDR2 FQNEAQ. This CDR3 has 19 amino acids. Trimming took 4 bases from V and 1 from J; bases not matched to a gene: 18. In DNA form, the CDR3 reads TGTGCCAGCAGCTCTCCCTCAGGGGGGACTTACATTAGGAACACTGAAGCTTTCTTT. Protein sequence: CASSSPSGGTYIRNTEAFF.

The genes are TRBV6-5 and TRBJ1-1; D is uncertain. CDR1 and CDR2 (germline): MNHEY, SVGAGI. V lost 0 bases, J lost 7 bases, and 9 bases lay in between. The CDR3 runs 13 residues. The CDR3 is CASSYSVAFEAFF. In DNA, the CDR3 is TGTGCCAGCAGTTACTCCGTGGCATTTGAAGCTTTCTTT.

The gene calls are TRBV7-9 and TRBJ2-3; 8 nucleotides line up with TRBD2. CDR3 length: 15 residues. The V segment lost 4 bases and the J segment 0 bases; nucleotides outside the gene matches: 3. Looked up from germline, CDR1 is SEHNR and CDR2 is FQNEAQ (reference sequence). CDR3 residues: CASSSRGGSTDTQYF. The CDR3 bases are TGTGCCAGCAGCTCACGGGGGGGAAGCACAGATACGCAGTATTTT.

This clone was picked up a small number of times. J is TRBJ2-3 and V is TRBV29-1, with a weak D call TRBD2 (6 bases). This CDR3 region has 12 residues. The germline V gene encodes CDR1 SQVTM and CDR2 ANQGSEA. The ends were cut back, 7 bases at V and 10 bases at J, with 18 bases in the middle. The chain's CDR3 is CSALGTPGAQYF. The CDR3 DNA sequence: TGCAGCGCACTCGGGACTCCCGGCGCGCAGTATTTT.

V and J are TRBV27 and TRBJ1-6, with a weak D call TRBD1 (5 bases). Trimming removed 2 bases from V and 13 bases from J, with 9 bases in between. Germline V gives CDR1 MNHEY, CDR2 SMNVEV (reference sequence). This CDR3 is 12 amino acids long. The CDR3 sequence: CASSLQGNPLHF. CDR3 sequence (DNA): TGTGCCAGCAGTTTACAGGGTAACCCCCTCCACTTT.

This chain connects TRBV5-4 to TRBJ2-3; 8 nucleotides agree with TRBD2. This CDR3 contains 14 residues. Germline CDR1 is SGHNT and CDR2 is YYREEE (reference sequence). Losses at the gene ends were 2 bases for V and 3 bases for J; bases not matched to a gene: 2. The CDR3 nucleotides read TGTGCCAGCAGCTTACGGGGGGGGACAGATACGCAGTATTTT. This translates into CASSLRGGTDTQYF.

As to this clone: An end of the junction does not agree with germline; a read error may underlie this. The chain employs TRBV5-1 and TRBJ2-7; unclear D gene. This CDR3 comprises 11 residues. Germline CDR1 SGHRS, CDR2 YFSETQ. Here the CDR3 reads CASSLSIEEYF. The CDR3 DNA sequence: TGCGCCAGCAGCTTGTCCATCGAGGAGTACTTC.

With regard to this clone: Other DNA sequences from this sample encode an identical CDR3 as well. The DNA for the CDR3 is TGCGCCAGCAGCCCTAGCGGGGGGGCCGGGGAGACCCAGTACTTC. Translating it yields CASSPSGGAGETQYF. The chain combines TRBV4-3 with TRBJ2-5; 12 bases line up with TRBD2. V gave up 4 bases and J gave up 5 bases; unmatched junction bases: 5. Germline CDR1 reads LGHNA; CDR2 reads YSLEER. The CDR3 contains 15 residues.

V is TRBV4-2 and J is TRBJ2-7, with D perhaps TRBD1 (6 bases). The CDR3 has 16 residues. The germline V gene encodes CDR1 LGHNA and CDR2 YNFKEQ. With 0 bases removed from V and 0 bases from J, the gap between germline ends came to 12 bases. The CDR3 is CASSQEAQGTSYEQYF. The CDR3 DNA follows: TGTGCCAGCAGCCAAGAAGCGCAGGGGACCTCCTACGAGCAGTACTTC.

The J gene is TRBJ2-5, the V gene TRBV7-2; D is perhaps TRBD2 (7 bases). Germline CDR1 is SGHTA and CDR2 is FQGNSA. The length of the CDR3 is 14 residues. Deletions cut 5 bases from V and 5 bases from J, with 15 bases between. The CDR3 sequence: CASSPTGGPETQYF. The CDR3 nucleotides read TGTGCCAGCAGCCCCACGGGGGGCCCTGAGACCCAGTACTTC.

This chain joins TRBV7-2 and TRBJ2-1; 12 bases line up with TRBD2. V dropped 5 bases and J dropped 10; count of bases not matched to a gene: 12. The CDR3 sequence is 16 residues long. The V gene's germline CDR1 is SGHTA and CDR2 FQGNSA. The CDR3 sequence: CASSEPTSGGFEEQFF. The CDR3, as DNA: TGTGCCAGCAGCGAACCAACTAGCGGGGGGTTTGAAGAGCAGTTCTTC.

The genes are TRBV7-9 and TRBJ2-5; TRBD1 agrees at 9 bases. V was clipped by 6 bases and J by 3 bases; unmatched bases: 8. Per germline, CDR1 SEHNR and CDR2 FQNEAQ (reference sequence). This CDR3 comprises 15 residues. The CDR3 bases are TGTGCCAGCAGGCCGACAGGGGGATCCGAAGAGACCCAGTACTTC. As protein: CASRPTGGSEETQYF.

The chain's CDR3 is CASSLAEGANNEQFF. CDR3 coding DNA: TGCGCCAGCAGCTTGGCAGAGGGGGCGAACAATGAGCAGTTCTTC. V is TRBV5-1 and J is TRBJ2-1, with TRBD1 matching over 7 bases. This CDR3 contains 15 residues. J lost 5 bases, V lost 0 bases, and 5 bases had no gene match. Germline V gene data show CDR1 as SGHRS and CDR2 as YFSETQ.

This clone was picked up a small number of times. The chain employs TRBV7-2 and TRBJ2-5, with TRBD2 as a possible D gene (5 bases). Germline CDR1 and CDR2: SGHTA and FQGNSA. The CDR3 covers 14 residues. V was clipped by 1 base and J by 5 bases, with 11 bases between them. The DNA for the CDR3 is TGTGCCAGCAGCTTAGAACTAGTCAGGGAGACCCAGTACTTC. It is translated as CASSLELVRETQYF.

This clone was found a few times. This chain connects TRBV23-1 to TRBJ1-6; D gene unclear. TRBV23-1 is flagged as an ORF with uncertain function. Trimming left V 1 base short and J 10 bases short, with 11 bases between. The CDR3 length is 14 residues. DNA for the CDR3: TGCGCCAGCAGTCAATACCGGATCCAATCACCCCTCCACTTT. Amino acids: CASSQYRIQSPLHF.

The chain links TRBV2 to TRBJ2-7; D is uncertain. CDR1 is SNHLY and CDR2 is FYNNEI in the germline V gene. The V gene lost 4 bases and the J gene lost 3 bases, with 19 bases spanning the gap. This CDR3 has 16 amino acids. The CDR3 is CASSGLPLSGNYEQYF. CDR3 sequence (DNA): TGTGCCAGCAGTGGGCTGCCCTTATCAGGAAACTACGAGCAGTACTTC.

This chain connects TRBV29-1 to TRBJ2-7, with D unresolved. The CDR3 has 11 amino acids. Per germline, CDR1 SQVTM and CDR2 ANQGSEA. V lost 4 bases and J lost 1, with 5 bases in between. CDR3 amino acids: CSVAESYEQYF. In nucleotides, the CDR3 is TGCAGCGTTGCGGAATCCTACGAGCAGTACTTC.

This clone turned up a few times. This CDR3 is also generated by other DNA sequences in the sample. The chain is built from TRBV29-1 and TRBJ2-2; 8 bases are shared with TRBD2. Germline lookup yields CDR1 SQVTM and CDR2 ANQGSEA. Trimming cost V 3 bases and J 7 bases; bases outside gene matches: 1. The CDR3 totals 12 residues. The CDR3 DNA reads as TGCAGCGTTGATCGGGGGGGCGGGGAGCTGTTTTTT. Its protein is CSVDRGGGELFF.

The chain recombines TRBV7-6 with TRBJ2-3; D could derive from TRBD1 or TRBD2 (6 bases each). The germline CDR1 and CDR2 sequences are SGHVS and FNYEAQ. V lost 2 bases and J lost 6, with 9 bases in between. The CDR3 is made up of 13 amino acids. In DNA form, the CDR3 reads TGTGCCAGCAGCTTACCGGGGGCGGATACGCAGTATTTT. Residues: CASSLPGADTQYF.

This clone has a single count. The rearrangement uses TRBV7-6 and TRBJ1-2; D perhaps matches TRBD1 (6 bases). Trimming stripped 5 bases from V and 5 bases from J, with 9 bases between. The CDR3 consists of 12 residues. Germline loops: CDR1 SGHVS, CDR2 FNYEAQ. This chain's CDR3 is CASSMDSYGYTF. CDR3 bases: TGTGCCAGCAGCATGGACAGTTATGGCTACACCTTC.

V and J are TRBV5-6 and TRBJ2-7, with 7 nucleotides matching TRBD2. The CDR3 sequence is 13 residues long. Trimming at V came to 5 bases and at J to 6 bases, leaving 8 bases not matched to a gene. CDR1 and CDR2 from the germline V gene are SGHDT and YYEEEE. The CDR3 reads CASSLGRSGEQYF. CDR3 nucleotides: TGTGCCAGCAGTCTCGGGAGGTCGGGCGAGCAGTACTTC.

This clone was observed once. The chain uses TRBV4-3 and TRBJ2-3, with D possibly being TRBD1 (6 bases). This CDR3 region has 15 residues. Germline V lookup: CDR1 LGHNA, CDR2 YSLEER. The germline V and J ends were trimmed by 6 bases and 0 bases, with 13 bases remaining between them. In DNA form, the CDR3 reads TGCGCCAGCAGTCTCAGGACAGCTAGCACAGATACGCAGTATTTT. Translating gives CASSLRTASTDTQYF.

The V and J genes are TRBV7-9 and TRBJ1-5; D not resolved. The V end was cut by 5 bases, the J end by 3 bases, with 11 bases between. The CDR3 runs to 14 residues. Germline-derived CDR1 and CDR2 are SEHNR and FQNEAQ (reference sequence). The CDR3 DNA sequence: TGTGCCAGCAGCGATGAATTGGTCAATCAGCCCCAGCATTTT. The encoded protein is CASSDELVNQPQHF.

The chain links TRBV7-9 to TRBJ2-5; 8 nucleotides line up with TRBD1. Germline CDR1 reads SEHNR; CDR2 reads FQNEAQ (reference sequence). The CDR3 runs 14 residues. J lost 1 base, V lost 5 bases, and 3 bases had no gene match. The CDR3 here is CASSRTGFQETQYF. In nucleotides, the CDR3 is TGTGCCAGCAGCCGGACAGGGTTCCAAGAGACCCAGTACTTC.

CDR3 in DNA: TGTGCCAGCAGTCCACTCACGTGGCGCACTGAAGCTTTCTTT. Its protein is CASSPLTWRTEAFF. The chain uses TRBV27 and TRBJ1-1; no clear D gene. Germline V CDR1 and CDR2: MNHEY, SMNVEV (reference sequence). Trimming removed 5 bases at V and 4 bases at J, with 14 bases between. The CDR3 is made up of 14 amino acids.

The chain employs TRBV9 and TRBJ1-1; a possible D gene is TRBD1 (5 bases). CDR1 and CDR2 (germline): SGDLS, YYNGEE. V lost 0 bases, J lost 4 bases, and 7 bases lay in between. The CDR3 totals 13 residues. The CDR3 sequence is CASSVEGVTEAFF. The CDR3 region has the DNA TGTGCCAGCAGCGTAGAAGGGGTCACTGAAGCTTTCTTT.

This chain links TRBV2 with TRBJ2-1; D not resolved. V was trimmed by 3 bases and J by 5 bases, leaving 11 bases between them. CDR3 length equals 14 residues. Germline CDR1 and CDR2: SNHLY and FYNNEI. The CDR3 DNA is TGTGCCAGCAGTGATCCGTTTTCCCACAATGAGCAGTTCTTC. It codes for CASSDPFSHNEQFF.

V gene TRBV29-1 combines with J gene TRBJ1-1; D is unclear. Germline V gene lookup returns CDR1 SQVTM and CDR2 ANQGSEA. V lost 1 base to trimming and J lost 3 bases, with 3 bases between them. This CDR3 has 11 amino acids. CDR3 bases: TGCAGCGTTGAAGTTGACACTGAAGCTTTCTTT. It yields the protein CSVEVDTEAFF.